The rows below give T cell receptor beta chains drawn from one sample of a study of T cell responses to AZD1222 COVID-19 vaccine. Using immunoSEQ multiplex PCR, the repertoire was profiled, and TCRdb retains in-frame clones only, with some absent. The repertoire holds around 160,000 clones, with under 95% as singletons. The sequences come from peripheral blood, collected 28 days after the second AZD1222 dose. The origin of the receptors is an adult who received the AZD1222 COVID-19 vaccine. Both conserved end residues are part of each CDR3. D genes are given only for firm matches. Clone size, where shown, is once, few, many, or a class for clones that have expanded.

j_call v_call d_call clone_size cdr3_nt cdr3_aa
TRBJ1-3 TRBV18 - - TGTGCCAGCTCGCCTGTCGGGGGCTCTGGAAACACCATATATTTT CASSPVGGSGNTIYF
TRBJ1-2 TRBV16 - - TGTGCCAGCAGCCAATCGAAAAGCCTCTATGGCTACACCTTC CASSQSKSLYGYTF
TRBJ1-4 TRBV5-1 TRBD1 - TGCGCCAGCAGCTTGCCGGGACAGGGGGATGAAAAACTGTTTTTT CASSLPGQGDEKLFF
TRBJ2-7 TRBV5-4 - - TGTGCCAGCAGCTTGGATCGGGGTACCTACGAGCAGTACTTC CASSLDRGTYEQYF
TRBJ2-2 TRBV9 - - TGTGCCAGCAGCGTAGCTGGGGTCGGGGAGCTGTTTTTT CASSVAGVGELFF
TRBJ1-1 TRBV7-9 - few TGTGCCAGCAGCTTGCCCGGGATGAACACTGAAGCTTTCTTT CASSLPGMNTEAFF
TRBJ1-2 TRBV10-3 - - TGTGCCATCAGTGAGAGTCAGGGCTATGGCTACACCTTC CAISESQGYGYTF
TRBJ1-5 TRBV27 - - TGTGCCAGCAGTTTAAGGGGGTCGTGGAATCAGCCCCAGCATTTT CASSLRGSWNQPQHF
TRBJ2-1 TRBV11-2 - - TGTGCCAGCAGCTTAGCTTACAATGAGCAGTTCTTC CASSLAYNEQFF
TRBJ2-2 TRBV3-1/TRBV3-2 - - TGTGCCAGCAGCCGACAGAACACCGGGGAGCTGTTTTTT CASSRQNTGELFF
TRBJ2-3 TRBV3-1/TRBV3-2 - - TGTGCCAGCAGCCAAGACTCAGGTCAGGCCGCAGATACGCAGTATTTT CASSQDSGQAADTQYF
TRBJ2-1 TRBV2 - - TGTGCCAGCAGGCACAGGGTCTGGGGCAACAATGAGCAGTTCTTC CASRHRVWGNNEQFF
TRBJ1-2 TRBV28 - - TGTGCCAGCAGTTTTGCGGTCGGGGGAGGCTATGGCTACACCTTC CASSFAVGGGYGYTF
TRBJ2-7 TRBV5-1 - - TGCGCCAGCAGCTTGCGCCAGGGGTACGAGCAGTACTTC CASSLRQGYEQYF
TRBJ1-6 TRBV7-6 - - TGTGCCAGCAGCTTAGAGTTGGCAGCAAATTCACCCCTCCACTTT CASSLELAANSPLHF
TRBJ1-1 TRBV7-9 - - TGTGCCAGCAGCTGGCACATTGGGCACACTGAAGCTTTCTTT CASSWHIGHTEAFF
TRBJ1-6 TRBV15 TRBD1 - TGTGCCACCAGCAGAGATATGAGCAGGGGGCGGGGGAGCTATAATTCACCCCTCCACTTT CATSRDMSRGRGSYNSPLHF
TRBJ1-1 TRBV30 - - TGTGCCTGGAAGAGGGTTGAAGCTTTCTTT CAWKRVEAFF
TRBJ1-5 TRBV4-3 - - TGCGCCAGCAGCCAGTCCCTGGGAGGGTTTCAGCATTTT CASSQSLGGFQHF
TRBJ1-2 TRBV18 - once TGTGCCAGCTCACCACCGGTGAGTAGGCAGGATGTCTACACCTTC CASSPPVSRQDVYTF
TRBJ2-1 TRBV23-1 - - TGCGCCAGCAGTCTTCGCAACGAGAGGAGGGGGTCCAATGAGCAGTTCTTC CASSLRNERRGSNEQFF
TRBJ2-5 TRBV11-2 - - TGTGCCAGCAGCTTAGATCGAGCGGCGGATACCCAGTACTTC CASSLDRAADTQYF
TRBJ2-5 TRBV28 - - TGTGCCAGCAGTTTGGGTCTGCAGAACCAAGAGACCCAGTACTTC CASSLGLQNQETQYF
TRBJ2-7 TRBV7-9 - - TGTGCCAGCAGCTTTGGAGGCGAGCAGTACTTC CASSFGGEQYF
TRBJ2-7 TRBV11-2 - once TGTGCCAGCAGCTTCGTCGGGAGCCCCTACGAGCAGTACTTC CASSFVGSPYEQYF
TRBJ2-7 TRBV11-1 - once TGTGCCAGCAGCTTAGGAAGGGCCGAGCAGTACTTC CASSLGRAEQYF
TRBJ2-1 TRBV5-4 TRBD2 - TGTGCCAGCAGCCATAGCGGGAGGGCCTATTTAGAGCAGTTCTTC CASSHSGRAYLEQFF
TRBJ2-7 TRBV7-2 - - TGTGCCAGCAGCCCGCGAGTCTCCTACGAGCAGTACTTC CASSPRVSYEQYF
TRBJ2-2 TRBV1 - - TGCACCAGCAGCCAAGACGGTAAGGGACCCCCCCTGGAGTATCCCGGGGAGCTGTTTTTT CTSSQDGKGPPLEYPGELFF
TRBJ2-5 TRBV7-8 TRBD2 once TGTGCCAGCAGCTTTCAAGGGACTAGCGGGGAGGGGACCCAGTACTTC CASSFQGTSGEGTQYF
TRBJ1-2 TRBV4-3 TRBD1 - TGCGCCAGCAGCCAACCGGACAGGGGAGTATCGAACGGCTACACCTTC CASSQPDRGVSNGYTF
TRBJ2-1 TRBV18 TRBD1 - TGTGCCAGCTCACCATCAGGGGGCCTGATAGATGAGCAGTTCTTC CASSPSGGLIDEQFF
TRBJ2-5 TRBV19 - - TGTGCCAGTAGTATAGGACAGCATAAAGAGACCCAGTACTTC CASSIGQHKETQYF
TRBJ1-4 TRBV7-9 - - TGTGCCAGCAGCTCTCGACCGAATGAAAAACTGTTTTTT CASSSRPNEKLFF
TRBJ2-2 TRBV30 - - TGTGCCTGGAGTGTGGGCGCCGCCGGCGGGGAGCTGTTTTTT CAWSVGAAGGELFF
TRBJ1-6 TRBV28 - - TGTGCCATCCCCATAGGGATCGGGACAAAAGGCTATAATTCACCCCTCCACTTT CAIPIGIGTKGYNSPLHF
TRBJ1-1 TRBV6-6 TRBD1 - TGTGCCAGCAGTTACTCAGCAGGGGGTCTGAACACTGAAGCTTTCTTT CASSYSAGGLNTEAFF
TRBJ1-2 TRBV3-1/TRBV3-2 - - TGTGCCAGCAGCCAGGGACGGAACTATGGCTACACCTTC CASSQGRNYGYTF
TRBJ2-1 TRBV15 - - TGTGCCACCAGCAGGGCGGCCTCCTACAATGAGCAGTTCTTC CATSRAASYNEQFF
TRBJ1-5 TRBV4-1 - - TGCGCCAGCAGCCAAGAGGGTGGCAGGGCCGGCCAGCCCCAGCATTTT CASSQEGGRAGQPQHF
TRBJ1-6 TRBV27 TRBD1 - TGTGCCAGCAGAACCCCAGGGGGTCGCAATTCACCCCTCCACTTT CASRTPGGRNSPLHF
TRBJ1-2 TRBV24-1 - - TGTGCCACCAAGGGGGAATTGGATTTCGGCTACACCTTC CATKGELDFGYTF
TRBJ1-2 TRBV19 - - TGTGCCAGTACTAGACAACCCATGGGGAGGGACTATGGCTACACCTTC CASTRQPMGRDYGYTF
TRBJ1-4 TRBV5-6 - - TGTGCCAGCAGCTTGGGGGCAGTCGGAAAACTGTTTTTT CASSLGAVGKLFF
TRBJ1-1 TRBV5-3 - - TGTGCCAGAAGCTGGTGGGGTCCTGAAGCTTTCTTT CARSWWGPEAFF
TRBJ2-1 TRBV9 - - TGTGCCAGCAGCGGGGTCTTCGACAATGAGCAGTTCTTC CASSGVFDNEQFF
TRBJ2-2 TRBV25-1 - - TGTGCCAGCAGTGGTCGGGAGAAGCCCGGGGAGCTGTTTTTT CASSGREKPGELFF
TRBJ1-1 TRBV6-5 TRBD1 - TGTGCCAGCAGTAAGGGACAGACACAGAACACTGAAGCTTTCTTT CASSKGQTQNTEAFF
TRBJ1-5 TRBV28 - - TGTGCCAGCAAAGAGAGGGGCTGGAGCAATCAGCCCCAGCATTTT CASKERGWSNQPQHF
TRBJ1-3 TRBV5-1 - - TGCGCCAGCAGCTTGGTCGGGGGATCCTCTGGAAACACCATATATTTT CASSLVGGSSGNTIYF
TRBJ2-1 TRBV21-1 - - TGTGCCAGCAGCAAAGGAGGACTAGCGGGGGGCGGGGAGCAGTTCTTC CASSKGGLAGGGEQFF
TRBJ1-2 TRBV6-6 - - TGTGCCAGCACCAACAGGGAGGACTATGGCTACACCTTC CASTNREDYGYTF
TRBJ1-1 TRBV7-8 - - TGTGCCAGCAGCTTAGCGAGGCGGGACACTGAAGCTTTCTTT CASSLARRDTEAFF
TRBJ2-7 TRBV27 - - TGTGCCAGCAGTTTCGGATATACCTACGAGCAGTACTTC CASSFGYTYEQYF
TRBJ2-7 TRBV5-4 TRBD1 - TGTGCCAGCAGCCTTTTCGGCATCCGGACAGGGCAGAGGAGGGGCTACGAGCAGTACTTC CASSLFGIRTGQRRGYEQYF